A single sample is the source of the 23 T cell receptor beta chains below, sequenced in a study of response to subunit inactivated influenza vaccine. TCRdb re-called the RT-PCR reads through MiXCR, storing one row per CDR3 protein. The sample carries around 500,000 distinct CDR3 sequences, 9.5% to 13% recorded once. Sample: PBMCs from blood, taken about 40 days after vaccination. The receptors were sampled from a middle-aged man who received an inactivated influenza vaccine.

This clonotype was seen ten or more times. The rearrangement uses TRBV10-3 and TRBJ2-1; no clear D. V gave up 3 bases and J gave up 7 bases, with 10 bases separating them. Germline V gene sequence: CDR1 ENHRY, CDR2 SYGVKD. The CDR3 loop spans 13 amino acids. CDR3 sequence (DNA): TGTGCCATCAGTGACGGCCTAGGGAATGAGCAGTTCTTC. This translates into CAISDGLGNEQFF.

The gene calls are TRBV3-1 and TRBJ2-3, with TRBD2 matching over 8 bases. V shed 3 bases and J 1 base; nucleotides not matched to a gene: 6. CDR3 length: 16 amino acids. Germline-derived CDR1 and CDR2 are LGHDT and YNNKEL (reference sequence). The CDR3 spells CASSQGPSGRTDTQYF. In DNA form, the CDR3 reads TGTGCCAGCAGCCAGGGGCCTAGCGGGCGCACAGATACGCAGTATTTT.

This chain links TRBV7-2 with TRBJ1-4; 7 bases line up with TRBD1. Germline V gives CDR1 SGHTA, CDR2 FQGNSA. Germline trimming cut 2 bases from V and 14 bases from J; bases unmatched to any gene: 5. The CDR3 has 12 amino acids. As DNA, the CDR3 is TGTGCCAGCAGCTTAAGACAGGGAGAGCTGTTTTTT. It codes for CASSLRQGELFF.

This clonotype came up many times. J is TRBJ2-7 and V is TRBV20-1; the match to TRBD2 covers 8 bases. The V gene end was trimmed by 5 bases and the J gene end by 3 bases; junction bases not matched to a gene: 12. Germline values: CDR1 DFQATT, CDR2 SNEGSKA (reference sequence). The CDR3 length is 15 residues. For the CDR3, the DNA is TGCAGTGCTGGAATTTCCGGGACTAGATTCTACGAGCAGTACTTC. The encoded protein is CSAGISGTRFYEQYF.

The J gene is TRBJ2-1, the V gene TRBV24-1; 8 nucleotides agree with TRBD1. Per germline, CDR1 KGHDR and CDR2 SFDVKD. The length of the CDR3 is 15 residues. Trimming removed 7 bases from V and 4 bases from J; junction bases left unmatched: 8. CDR3 sequence reads: CATSSSGTGYNEQFF. The DNA of the CDR3 is TGTGCCACCAGCAGCTCCGGGACAGGTTACAATGAGCAGTTCTTC.

This clonotype has more than one count but fewer than ten. The J gene is TRBJ2-1, the V gene TRBV6-2 or TRBV6-3, with D perhaps matching TRBD2 (6 bases). CDR3 size: 15 residues. Germline V gives CDR1 MNHEY, CDR2 SVGEGT. V lost 2 bases, J lost 2 bases, and 10 bases lay in between. The DNA for the CDR3 is TGTGCCAGCAGTTACGGGGGGAGTACCTACAATGAGCAGTTCTTC. The encoded protein is CASSYGGSTYNEQFF.

The chain uses TRBV20-1 and TRBJ2-1, with 11 bases fitting TRBD2. CDR3 length: 22 residues. Germline CDR1 is DFQATT and CDR2 is SNEGSKA (reference sequence). With V trimmed by 3 bases and J by 7 bases, 29 bases remained unmatched. The CDR3 DNA reads as TGCAGTGCTAGTCCCCCCGCGGGTTCGGGACTAGCGGTATCACAGGTACGGAATGAGCAGTTCTTC. Its protein product is CSASPPAGSGLAVSQVRNEQFF.

Turning to this clonotype: A read error may explain this, as a much larger clone is one base away. The chain combines TRBV5-1 with TRBJ2-1, with no clear D. CDR3 length: 13 amino acids. Per germline, CDR1 SGHRS and CDR2 YFSETQ. The V end lost 2 bases, the J end lost 3 bases, and 6 bases lay between the germline ends. The CDR3 nucleotides read TGCGCCAGCAGCTTACGATACTACAATGAGCAGTTCTTC. Amino acid sequence: CASSLRYYNEQFF.

There are many counts of this clonotype. This sequence joins TRBV11-2 and TRBJ1-5; TRBD1 is a possible D gene (5 bases). The CDR3 length is 16 residues. Germline V CDR1 and CDR2: SGHAT, FQNNGV. V was trimmed by 5 bases and J by 2 bases, leaving 16 bases between them. CDR3 nucleotide sequence: TGTGCCAGCAGCCCCCGGGGGTTTAGGGGCAATCAGCCCCAGCATTTT. It translates to CASSPRGFRGNQPQHF.

The chain employs TRBV5-1 and TRBJ1-3; 8 nucleotides agree with TRBD1. V lost 1 base and J lost 4; bases outside the gene matches: 4. The CDR3 runs to 15 residues. Germline-derived CDR1 and CDR2 are SGHRS and YFSETQ. The CDR3 sequence: CASSLQGATGNTIYF. The CDR3 coding sequence is TGCGCCAGCAGCTTGCAGGGGGCGACGGGAAACACCATATATTTT.

The chain couples TRBV4-3 to TRBJ2-5; 7 nucleotides agree with TRBD1. V lost 3 bases and J lost 10; bases outside the gene matches: 14. Germline CDR1 reads LGHNA; CDR2 reads YSLEER. CDR3 size: 15 residues. In nucleotides, the CDR3 is TGCGCCAGCAGCCAGGACGGGACAGTCGGAGGACGCCAGTACTTC. This codes for CASSQDGTVGGRQYF.

This clonotype was seen repeatedly, ten times or more. This chain connects TRBV12-3 or TRBV12-4 to TRBJ1-6, with 10 positions matching TRBD1. V shed 5 bases, J shed 10 bases, and the junction held 5 bases outside the gene matches. The CDR3 consists of 14 residues. The DNA for the CDR3 is TGTGCCAGCAGTGAGACAGGGGGCCGATCACCCCTCCACTTT. It translates to CASSETGGRSPLHF.

The CDR3 loop is CASSVGQGHTGELFF. The CDR3 DNA reads TGCGCCAGCAGCGTGGGACAGGGCCACACCGGGGAGCTGTTTTTT. The V gene is TRBV5-1, the J gene TRBJ2-2; 9 bases map to TRBD1. The length of the CDR3 is 15 residues. The V gene end was trimmed by 4 bases and the J gene end by 3 bases; junction bases not matched to a gene: 4. Germline-derived CDR1 and CDR2 are SGHRS and YFSETQ.

J is TRBJ1-6 and V is TRBV20-1; D gene unclear. V lost 0 bases, J lost 10 bases, and 7 bases lay in between. The CDR3 extends over 12 amino acids. Germline values: CDR1 DFQATT, CDR2 SNEGSKA (reference sequence). CDR3: CSARDPRSPLHF. CDR3 DNA: TGCAGTGCTAGAGACCCGAGATCACCCCTCCACTTT.

The chain recombines TRBV12-3 or TRBV12-4 with TRBJ1-1; 7 nucleotides agree with TRBD1. V lost 6 bases and J lost 4; bases outside the gene matches: 8. The CDR3 has 14 amino acids. The CDR3 sequence: CASSKAGGPTEAFF. CDR3 DNA sequence: TGTGCCAGCAGCAAGGCAGGGGGTCCCACTGAAGCTTTCTTT.

There are many counts of this clonotype. V and J are TRBV29-1 and TRBJ1-2; no definite D call. The CDR3 sequence is 13 residues long. V was trimmed by 5 bases and J by 3 bases, leaving 13 bases between them. From germline, CDR1 is SQVTM and CDR2 ANQGSEA. The CDR3 DNA reads as TGCAGCGTTCTCTGGAACACGGACTATGGCTACACCTTC. This gives the protein CSVLWNTDYGYTF.

This chain links TRBV7-9 with TRBJ2-1; no clear D gene. Trimming stripped 1 base from V and 8 bases from J, with 12 bases between. The CDR3 contains 14 residues. The V gene's germline CDR1 is SEHNR and CDR2 FQNEAQ (reference sequence). The CDR3 nucleotides read TGTGCCAGCAGCTTAGGGGCTGGTTCCTATGAGCAGTTCTTC. This translates into CASSLGAGSYEQFF. Supplemented by reference TRBV7-9 and TRBJ2-1, the full variable domain reads DTGVSQNPRHKITKRGQNVTFRCDPISEHNRLYWYRQTLGQGPEFLTYFQNEAQLEKSRLLSDRFSAERPKGSFSTLEIQRTEQGDSAMYLCASSLGAGSYEQFFGPGTRLTVL.

The chain employs TRBV20-1 and TRBJ2-7; TRBD1 or TRBD2 may be the D gene (5 bases each). The germline CDR1 and CDR2 sequences are DFQATT and SNEGSKA (reference sequence). Trimming shortened V by 7 bases and J by 2 bases, and 15 bases separated the two germline ends. The CDR3 is 13 residues long. For the CDR3, the DNA is TGCAGTGTTAGTGGGACGCGAGCCTACGAGCAGTACTTC. This translates into CSVSGTRAYEQYF.

This clonotype showed up just a few times. The gene calls are TRBV18 and TRBJ1-4, with 7 bases lining up with TRBD1. The CDR3 is 19 amino acids. The J segment lost 5 bases and the V segment lost 4 bases, leaving 19 bases of the junction unmatched. Germline CDR1 and CDR2: KGHSH and LQKENI. CDR3 in DNA: TGTGCCAGCTCACTGAACTACATCGACAGGGAACGTATAAATGAAAAACTGTTTTTT. This encodes CASSLNYIDRERINEKLFF.

This clonotype appeared many times. This sequence joins TRBV7-9 and TRBJ1-5, with 10 bases identical to TRBD1. With V trimmed by 3 bases and J by 4 bases, 6 bases remained unmatched. There are 16 residues in the CDR3. Germline CDR1 reads SEHNR; CDR2 reads FQNEAQ (reference sequence). The CDR3 DNA reads as TGTGCCAGCAGCTTGGGGGACAGGGGAGGAAATCAGCCCCAGCATTTT. Its protein product is CASSLGDRGGNQPQHF. Full variable domain (outside the CDR3, taken from reference TRBV7-9 and TRBJ1-5): DTGVSQNPRHKITKRGQNVTFRCDPISEHNRLYWYRQTLGQGPEFLTYFQNEAQLEKSRLLSDRFSAERPKGSFSTLEIQRTEQGDSAMYLCASSLGDRGGNQPQHFGDGTRLSIL.

The chain is built from TRBV12-3 or TRBV12-4 and TRBJ2-2, with 9 bases aligning to TRBD2. After removal of 7 bases from V and 1 base from J, the junction contained 4 bases not matched to a gene. CDR3 size: 15 residues. The CDR3 DNA sequence: TGTGCCAGCATTCGAGCGGGGGGGAACACCGGGGAGCTGTTTTTT. Amino acids: CASIRAGGNTGELFF.

In its sample, this clonotype was seen a few times. The V call is TRBV9, the J call TRBJ1-1; D is ambiguous. Germline CDR1 is SGDLS and CDR2 is YYNGEE. Trimming pared 2 bases from V and 6 bases from J, leaving 11 bases between. CDR3 size: 13 residues. CDR3 loop: CASSVRTESEAFF. The CDR3 DNA reads as TGTGCCAGCAGCGTCCGAACAGAGTCTGAAGCTTTCTTT. Together with reference TRBV9 and TRBJ1-1, the CDR3 gives the full variable domain: DSGVTQTPKHLITATGQRVTLRCSPRSGDLSVYWYQQSLDQGLQFLIQYYNGEERAKGNILERFSAQQFPDLHSELNLSSLELGDSALYFCASSVRTESEAFFGQGTRLTVV.

This clonotype came up many times. The rearrangement links TRBV29-1 to TRBJ2-7; D is perhaps TRBD1 (6 bases). Germline CDR1 reads SQVTM; CDR2 reads ANQGSEA. Trimming shortened V by 4 bases and J by 6 bases, and 16 bases separated the two germline ends. The CDR3 length is 13 residues. CDR3 residues: CSVVQGIVSEQYF. The CDR3 DNA sequence: TGCAGCGTTGTCCAGGGGATCGTGAGCGAGCAGTACTTC.